What follows is one TCR beta chain and its context. The data were obtained in a study of T-cell reconstitution after alpha-beta-depleted transplantation in children. CDR1 is MNHNS and CDR2 is SASEGT in the germline V gene. With V trimmed by 6 bases and J by 5 bases, 8 bases remained unmatched. This CDR3 is built from 15 residues. Unique molecular identifiers were incorporated into the prepared TCRbeta library. Each CDR3 protein gets one entry after TCRdb re-called the PCR reads with MiXCR. This table has some 500,000 distinct CDR3 sequences, around 16% appearing once. Sequenced material: PBMCs from the stem cell graft donor, taken from the stem cell graft. This TCR was recovered from a human donor who donated a stem cell graft to a child with acute lymphoblastic leukemia. The V and J genes are TRBV6-1 and TRBJ2-5; 11 bases match TRBD2. The CDR3 loop is CASSSPTSGSETQYF. CDR3 sequence (DNA): TGTGCCAGCAGCTCCCCCACTAGCGGGAGTGAGACCCAGTACTTC.